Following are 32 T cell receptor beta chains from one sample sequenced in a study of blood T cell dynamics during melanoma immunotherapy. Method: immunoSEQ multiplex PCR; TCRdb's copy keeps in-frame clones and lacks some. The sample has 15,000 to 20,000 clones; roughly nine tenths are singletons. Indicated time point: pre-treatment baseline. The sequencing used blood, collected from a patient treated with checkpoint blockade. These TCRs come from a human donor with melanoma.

The CDR3 DNA reads as TGTGCCAGTAGTAGAGGGACAGGGGGAGGTTTGACTGAAGCTTTCTTT. Its translation: CASSRGTGGGLTEAFF. The genes are TRBV19 and TRBJ1-1; TRBD1 matches 11 bases. This CDR3 contains 16 residues. Trimming at V came to 4 bases and at J to 5 bases, leaving 9 bases not matched to a gene. From germline, CDR1 is LNHDA and CDR2 SQIVND (reference sequence).

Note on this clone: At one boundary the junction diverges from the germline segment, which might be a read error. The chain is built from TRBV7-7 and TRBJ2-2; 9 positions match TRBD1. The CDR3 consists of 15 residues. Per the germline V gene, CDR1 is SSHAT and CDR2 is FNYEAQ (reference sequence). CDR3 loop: CASSLDRGDTGELFF. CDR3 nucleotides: TGTGCTAGCAGCTTAGACAGGGGGGACACCGGGGAGCTGTTTTTT.

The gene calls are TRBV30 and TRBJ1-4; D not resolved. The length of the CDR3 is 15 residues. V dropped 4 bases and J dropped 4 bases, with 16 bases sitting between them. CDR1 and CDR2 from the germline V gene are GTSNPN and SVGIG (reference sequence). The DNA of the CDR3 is TGTGCCTGGAAATATCGGGAGACCTTTAATGAAAAACTGTTTTTT. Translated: CAWKYRETFNEKLFF.

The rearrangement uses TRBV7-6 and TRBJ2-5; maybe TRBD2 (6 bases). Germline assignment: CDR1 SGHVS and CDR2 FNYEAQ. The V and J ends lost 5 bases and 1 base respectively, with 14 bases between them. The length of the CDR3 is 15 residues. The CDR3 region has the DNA TGTGCCAGCAGCCTTGAGACTAGGCCCCAAGAGACCCAGTACTTC. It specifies CASSLETRPQETQYF.

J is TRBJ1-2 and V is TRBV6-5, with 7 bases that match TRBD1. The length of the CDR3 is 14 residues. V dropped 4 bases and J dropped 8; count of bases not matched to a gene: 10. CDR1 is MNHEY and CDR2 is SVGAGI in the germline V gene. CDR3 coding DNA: TGTGCCAGCAGTTCGAGGAAGACAGGGTTAGGCTACACCTTC. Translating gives CASSSRKTGLGYTF.

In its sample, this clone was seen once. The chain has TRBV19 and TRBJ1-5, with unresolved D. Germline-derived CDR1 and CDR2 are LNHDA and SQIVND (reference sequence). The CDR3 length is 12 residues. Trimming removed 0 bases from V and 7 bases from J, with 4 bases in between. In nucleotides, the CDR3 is TGTGCCAGTAGTATAGAGTTACAGCCCCAGCATTTT. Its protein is CASSIELQPQHF.

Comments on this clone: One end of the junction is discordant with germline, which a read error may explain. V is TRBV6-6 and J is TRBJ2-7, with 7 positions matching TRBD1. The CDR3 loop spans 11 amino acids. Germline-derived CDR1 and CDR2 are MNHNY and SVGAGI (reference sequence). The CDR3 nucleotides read TGTGCCAGCAGTTTCCAGGGGGTATTGGTCTTC. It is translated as CASSFQGVLVF.

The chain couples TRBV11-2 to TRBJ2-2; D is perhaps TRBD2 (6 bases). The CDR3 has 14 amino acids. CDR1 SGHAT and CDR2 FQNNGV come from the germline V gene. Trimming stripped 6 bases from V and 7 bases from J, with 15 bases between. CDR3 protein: CASRSLEGYGELFF. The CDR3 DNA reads TGTGCCAGCAGATCTTTGGAGGGATACGGGGAGCTGTTTTTT.

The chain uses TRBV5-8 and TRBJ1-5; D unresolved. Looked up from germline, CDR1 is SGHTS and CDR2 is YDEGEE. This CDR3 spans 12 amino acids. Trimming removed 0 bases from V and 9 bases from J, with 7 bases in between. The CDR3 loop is CASSLGGRPQHF. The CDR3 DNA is TGTGCCAGCAGCTTGGGCGGCCGGCCCCAGCATTTT.

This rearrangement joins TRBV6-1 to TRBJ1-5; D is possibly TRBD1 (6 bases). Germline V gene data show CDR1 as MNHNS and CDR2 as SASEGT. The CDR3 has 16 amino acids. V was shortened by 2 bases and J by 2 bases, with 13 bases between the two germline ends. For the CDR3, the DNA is TGTGCCAGCAGTGAACAGAATGGACAGCGCAATCAGCCCCAGCATTTT. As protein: CASSEQNGQRNQPQHF.

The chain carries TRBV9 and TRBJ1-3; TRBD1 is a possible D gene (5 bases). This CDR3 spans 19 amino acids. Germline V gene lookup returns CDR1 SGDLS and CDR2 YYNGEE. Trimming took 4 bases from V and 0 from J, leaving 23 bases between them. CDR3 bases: TGTGCCAGCAGCACCGGGACCCTCCCCCGGGGTTTCTCTGGAAACACCATATATTTT. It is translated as CASSTGTLPRGFSGNTIYF. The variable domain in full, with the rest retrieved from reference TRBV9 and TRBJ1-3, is DSGVTQTPKHLITATGQRVTLRCSPRSGDLSVYWYQQSLDQGLQFLIQYYNGEERAKGNILERFSAQQFPDLHSELNLSSLELGDSALYFCASSTGTLPRGFSGNTIYFGEGSWLTVV.

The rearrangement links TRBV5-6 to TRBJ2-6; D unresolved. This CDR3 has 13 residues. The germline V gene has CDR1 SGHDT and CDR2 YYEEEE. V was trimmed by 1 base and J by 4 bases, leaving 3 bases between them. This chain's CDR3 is CASSLSGANVLTF. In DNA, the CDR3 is TGTGCCAGCAGCTTGTCCGGGGCCAACGTCCTGACTTTC.

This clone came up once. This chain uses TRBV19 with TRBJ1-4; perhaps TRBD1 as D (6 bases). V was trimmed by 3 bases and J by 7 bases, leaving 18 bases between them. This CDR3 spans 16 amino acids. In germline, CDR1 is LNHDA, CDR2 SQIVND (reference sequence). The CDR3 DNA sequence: TGTGCCAGTAGTATCTACCTCAGGGGAGCTGGTGAAAAACTGTTTTTT. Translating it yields CASSIYLRGAGEKLFF.

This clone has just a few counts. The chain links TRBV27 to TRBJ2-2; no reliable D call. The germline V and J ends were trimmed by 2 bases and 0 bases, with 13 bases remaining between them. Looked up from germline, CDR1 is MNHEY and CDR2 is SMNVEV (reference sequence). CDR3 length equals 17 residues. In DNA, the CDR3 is TGTGCCAGCAGTTTAAACAGAGCCAACGCGAACACCGGGGAGCTGTTTTTT. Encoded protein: CASSLNRANANTGELFF.

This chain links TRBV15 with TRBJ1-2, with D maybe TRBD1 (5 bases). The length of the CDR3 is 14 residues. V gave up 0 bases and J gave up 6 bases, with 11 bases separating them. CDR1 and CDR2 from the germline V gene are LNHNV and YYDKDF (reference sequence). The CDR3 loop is CATSREAIGDGYTF. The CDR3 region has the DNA TGTGCCACCAGCAGAGAGGCCATAGGGGATGGCTACACCTTC.

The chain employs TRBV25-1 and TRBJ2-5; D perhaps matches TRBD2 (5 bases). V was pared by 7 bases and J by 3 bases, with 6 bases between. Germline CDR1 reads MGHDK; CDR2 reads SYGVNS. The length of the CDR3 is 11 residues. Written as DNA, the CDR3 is TGTGCCAGCACCGGGAAAGAGACCCAGTACTTC. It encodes CASTGKETQYF. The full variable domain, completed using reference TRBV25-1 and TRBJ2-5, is EADIYQTPRYLVIGTGKKITLECSQTMGHDKMYWYQQDPGMELHLIHYSYGVNSTEKGDLSSESTVSRIRTEHFPLTLESARPSHTSQYLCASTGKETQYFGPGTRLLVL.

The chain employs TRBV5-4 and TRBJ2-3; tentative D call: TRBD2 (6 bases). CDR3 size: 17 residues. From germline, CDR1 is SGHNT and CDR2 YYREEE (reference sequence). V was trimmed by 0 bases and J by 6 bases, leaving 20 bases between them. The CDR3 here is CASSLAPGAGIGDTQYF. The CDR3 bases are TGTGCCAGCAGCTTGGCTCCGGGAGCTGGTATAGGTGATACGCAGTATTTT.

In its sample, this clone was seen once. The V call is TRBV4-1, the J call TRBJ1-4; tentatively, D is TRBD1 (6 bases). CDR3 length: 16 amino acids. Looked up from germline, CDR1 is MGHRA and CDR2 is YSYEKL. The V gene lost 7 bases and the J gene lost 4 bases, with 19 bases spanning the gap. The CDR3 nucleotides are TGCGCCAGCAAAGGCCCCCACAGGGATGGTAATGAAAAACTGTTTTTT. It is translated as CASKGPHRDGNEKLFF.

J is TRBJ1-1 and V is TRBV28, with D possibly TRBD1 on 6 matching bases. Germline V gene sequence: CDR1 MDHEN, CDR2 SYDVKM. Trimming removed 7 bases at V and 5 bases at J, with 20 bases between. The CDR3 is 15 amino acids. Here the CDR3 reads CASTLMGAGATEAFF. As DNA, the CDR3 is TGTGCCAGCACCCTTATGGGGGCAGGGGCGACTGAAGCTTTCTTT.

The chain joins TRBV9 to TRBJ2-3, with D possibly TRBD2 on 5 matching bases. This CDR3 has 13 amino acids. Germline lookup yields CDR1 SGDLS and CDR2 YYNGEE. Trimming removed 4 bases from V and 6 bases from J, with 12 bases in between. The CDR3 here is CASSIGLRDTQYF. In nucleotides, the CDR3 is TGTGCCAGCAGCATCGGACTGAGGGATACGCAGTATTTT.

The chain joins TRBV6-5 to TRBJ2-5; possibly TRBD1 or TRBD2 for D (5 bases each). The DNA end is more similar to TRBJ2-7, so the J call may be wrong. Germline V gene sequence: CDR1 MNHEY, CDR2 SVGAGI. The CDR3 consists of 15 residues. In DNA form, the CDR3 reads TGTGCCAGCAGAGACTGGTGGGGGAACAACTACGAGCAGTACTTC. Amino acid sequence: CASRDWWGNNYEQYF.

The CDR3 reads CASSQRGRSQSGEAFF. CDR3 nucleotides: TGTGCCAGCAGCCAAAGGGGACGTTCCCAATCCGGGGAAGCTTTCTTT. V is TRBV14 and J is TRBJ1-1, with D tentatively TRBD1 (5 bases). Trimming shortened V by 2 bases and J by 8 bases, and 21 bases separated the two germline ends. The CDR3 is made up of 16 amino acids. The germline CDR1 and CDR2 sequences are SGHDN and FVKESK.

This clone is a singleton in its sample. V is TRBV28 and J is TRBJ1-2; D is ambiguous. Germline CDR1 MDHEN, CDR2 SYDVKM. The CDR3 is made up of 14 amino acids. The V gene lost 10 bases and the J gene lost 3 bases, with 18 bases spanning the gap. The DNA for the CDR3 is TGTGCCATCAGCAACCCCAGGAATTACTATGGCTACACCTTC. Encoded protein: CAISNPRNYYGYTF.

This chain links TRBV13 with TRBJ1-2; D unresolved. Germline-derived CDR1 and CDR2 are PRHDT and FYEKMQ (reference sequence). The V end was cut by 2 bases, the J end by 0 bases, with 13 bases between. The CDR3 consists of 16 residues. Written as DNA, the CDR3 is TGTGCCAGCAGCTTAACCTTGCCGGAAGCTAACTATGGCTACACCTTC. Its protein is CASSLTLPEANYGYTF.

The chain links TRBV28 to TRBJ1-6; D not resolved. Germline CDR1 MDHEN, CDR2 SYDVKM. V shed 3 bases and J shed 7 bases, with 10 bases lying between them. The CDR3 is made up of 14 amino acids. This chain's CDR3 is CASSFRLNNSPLHF. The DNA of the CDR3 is TGTGCCAGCAGTTTTAGACTAAACAATTCACCCCTCCACTTT.

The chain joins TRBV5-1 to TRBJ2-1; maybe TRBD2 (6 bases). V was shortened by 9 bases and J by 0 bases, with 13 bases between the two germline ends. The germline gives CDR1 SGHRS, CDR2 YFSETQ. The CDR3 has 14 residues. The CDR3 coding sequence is TGCGCCACCTCTGGGGGGAACTCCTACAATGAGCAGTTCTTC. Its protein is CATSGGNSYNEQFF.

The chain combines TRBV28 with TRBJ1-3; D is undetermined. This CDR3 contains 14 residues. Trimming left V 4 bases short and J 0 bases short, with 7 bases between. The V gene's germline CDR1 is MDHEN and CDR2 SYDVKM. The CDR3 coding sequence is TGTGCCAGCAGTTCCTCAAACTCTGGAAACACCATATATTTT. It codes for CASSSSNSGNTIYF. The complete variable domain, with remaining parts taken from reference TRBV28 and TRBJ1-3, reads DVKVTQSSRYLVKRTGEKVFLECVQDMDHENMFWYRQDPGLGLRLIYFSYDVKMKEKGDIPEGYSVSREKKERFSLILESASTNQTSMYLCASSSSNSGNTIYFGEGSWLTVV.

Here the CDR3 reads CASSPNQGTTNEKLFF. The CDR3 DNA is TGTGCCAGCTCACCGAACCAAGGGACAACTAATGAAAAACTGTTTTTT. V is TRBV18 and J is TRBJ1-4; no firm D call. Between the trimmed V and J ends, which lost 3 bases and 0 bases, there was a span of 11 bases. The germline CDR1 and CDR2 sequences are KGHSH and LQKENI. CDR3 length: 16 amino acids.

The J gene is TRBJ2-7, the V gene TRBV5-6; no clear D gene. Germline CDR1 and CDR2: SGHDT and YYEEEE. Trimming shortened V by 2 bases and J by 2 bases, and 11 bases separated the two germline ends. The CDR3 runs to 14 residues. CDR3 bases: TGTGCCAGCAGCTTCCGTTCTCAGACCTACGAGCAGTACTTC. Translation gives CASSFRSQTYEQYF.

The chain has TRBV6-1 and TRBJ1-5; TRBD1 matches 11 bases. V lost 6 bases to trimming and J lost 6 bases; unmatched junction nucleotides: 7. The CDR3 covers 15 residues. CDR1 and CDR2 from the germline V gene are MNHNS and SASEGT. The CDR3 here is CASRGTGGVFQPQHF. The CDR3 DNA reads TGTGCCAGCAGGGGGACAGGGGGTGTCTTTCAGCCCCAGCATTTT.

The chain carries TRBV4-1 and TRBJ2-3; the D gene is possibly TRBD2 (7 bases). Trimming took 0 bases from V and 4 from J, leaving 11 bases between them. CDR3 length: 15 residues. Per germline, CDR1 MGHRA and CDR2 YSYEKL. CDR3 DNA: TGCGCCAGCAGCCAAGAGTGGGGGGGCTCAGATACGCAGTATTTT. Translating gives CASSQEWGGSDTQYF.

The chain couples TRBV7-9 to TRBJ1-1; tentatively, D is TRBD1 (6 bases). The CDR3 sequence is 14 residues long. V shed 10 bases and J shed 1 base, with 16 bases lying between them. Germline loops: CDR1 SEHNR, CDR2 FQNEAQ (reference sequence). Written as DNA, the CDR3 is TGTGCCACTAAAAACCAGGGGTCGAACACTGAAGCTTTCTTT. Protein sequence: CATKNQGSNTEAFF.